A selection of T cell receptor beta chains follows, all from one sample in a study of blood T cell repertoires in COVID-19. Profiling relied on immunoSEQ multiplex PCR, and the TCRdb table lists in-frame clones only, not all of them. This sample yields about 91,000 clones, of which approximately 80% are seen a single time; approximately 9.3% belongs to the top ten. What was sequenced was peripheral blood. The receptors derive from an elderly woman with acute or convalescent COVID-19. Each CDR3 is given with its conserved first and last residue. The order of the fields is clone size, J gene, D gene, V gene, CDR3 DNA, CDR3 protein. A D gene is named only where the DNA matches it firmly. For some rows the clone size is stated as once, few or many, or as a class when expanded; others skip it.

NA | TRBJ1-4 | NA | TRBV5-1 | TGCGCCAGCAGCCCGGGACAAAATGAAAAACTGTTTTTT | CASSPGQNEKLFF
NA | TRBJ2-5 | NA | TRBV12-3/TRBV12-4 | TGTGCCAGCAGTGCTAGCCGCGAGACCCAGTACTTC | CASSASRETQYF
NA | TRBJ2-7 | NA | TRBV3-1/TRBV3-2 | TGTGCCAGCAGCCAAGACAGGTCCTTCTACGAGCAGTACTTC | CASSQDRSFYEQYF
NA | TRBJ1-5 | NA | TRBV9 | TGTGCCAGCAGCCGAGAGCCGGACGACAGGAGAGGCCAGCCCCAGCATTTT | CASSREPDDRRGQPQHF
few | TRBJ2-2 | TRBD2 | TRBV9 | TGTGCCAGCAGCGTAGTTGGGACTAGCGGTAGGACCGGGGAGCTGTTTTTT | CASSVVGTSGRTGELFF
NA | TRBJ2-1 | TRBD2 | TRBV4-1 | TGCGCCAGCAGCCAAGTCACCGTGGAGCGGGGGCAGTTCTTC | CASSQVTVERGQFF
few | TRBJ1-6 | NA | TRBV11-2 | TGTGCCAGCAGCCCGAGTAGTAATTCACCCCTCCACTTT | CASSPSSNSPLHF
once | TRBJ1-6 | TRBD1 | TRBV7-9 | TGTGCCAGCAGCTTCGGACAGGGGAATTCACCCCTCCACTTT | CASSFGQGNSPLHF
NA | TRBJ2-5 | NA | TRBV3-1/TRBV3-2 | TGTGCCAGCAGCCAAACGCTACAAGAGACCCAGTACTTC | CASSQTLQETQYF
NA | TRBJ2-2 | TRBD1 | TRBV5-1 | TGCGCCAGCAGCCCCGGGACAGGGGGCGGGATCACCGGGGAGCTGTTTTTT | CASSPGTGGGITGELFF
NA | TRBJ2-7 | TRBD1 | TRBV12-3/TRBV12-4 | TGTGCCAGCAGTAGCGACAGGGGCCACGAGCAGTACTTC | CASSSDRGHEQYF
NA | TRBJ2-7 | NA | TRBV5-4 | TGTGCCAGCAGCTATCAACGATTCCCTGGCAGGGGAATCGACGAGCAGTACTTC | CASSYQRFPGRGIDEQYF
NA | TRBJ2-3 | NA | TRBV7-2 | TGTGCCAGCAGCTTAGTAGTAGAGACAGATACGCAGTATTTT | CASSLVVETDTQYF
NA | TRBJ2-1 | TRBD1 | TRBV2 | TGTGCCAGCAGTGGACAGGGCAGCAATGAGCAGTTCTTC | CASSGQGSNEQFF
NA | TRBJ1-1 | TRBD1 | TRBV9 | TGTGCCAGCAGCCCCGAGGACAGGGGGCGGGCTGAAGCTTTCTTT | CASSPEDRGRAEAFF
NA | TRBJ1-2 | NA | TRBV6-5 | TGTGCCATCCTATCGTGGGGGCGGCATGGCTACACCTTC | CAILSWGRHGYTF
NA | TRBJ2-3 | NA | TRBV7-2 | TGTGCCAGCAGCTTAGGTGCAGGGGCGGGAGTAGGAGATACGCAGTATTTT | CASSLGAGAGVGDTQYF
NA | TRBJ1-2 | NA | TRBV20-1 | TGCAGTGCTAGTACACAGGGTGACGGCTATGGCTACACCTTC | CSASTQGDGYGYTF
NA | TRBJ2-5 | TRBD2 | TRBV7-9 | TGTGCCAGCAGTCAGTTGGGGGGGTACCAAGAGACCCAGTACTTC | CASSQLGGYQETQYF
NA | TRBJ2-7 | TRBD2 | TRBV3-1/TRBV3-2 | TGTGCCAGCAGCCAAGGGCTAGCGGGAGGTCCCGAGCAGTACTTC | CASSQGLAGGPEQYF
few | TRBJ1-5 | NA | TRBV7-9 | TGTGCCAGCAGCTTAGATTCGGTATGGCCCCAGCATTTT | CASSLDSVWPQHF
NA | TRBJ1-2 | NA | TRBV5-1 | TGCGCCAGCAGCTTAGGAGGGGATGAATACTATGGCTACACCTTC | CASSLGGDEYYGYTF
NA | TRBJ2-3 | TRBD2 | TRBV7-3 | TGTGCCAGCAGCCTCGGACTAGCGGGGGCTGGCACAGATACGCAGTATTTT | CASSLGLAGAGTDTQYF
NA | TRBJ2-3 | TRBD1 | TRBV29-1 | TGCAGCGCCGGCGGGGGACAGGGGGCATTAGATACGCAGTATTTT | CSAGGGQGALDTQYF
NA | TRBJ1-5 | TRBD1 | TRBV6-1 | TGTGCCAGCAGTGAAACTCCCAACAGGGGAATTCAGCCCCAGCATTTT | CASSETPNRGIQPQHF
NA | TRBJ1-2 | NA | TRBV30 | TGTGCCTGGACCTCGGGAGGGTCCGACTACACCTTC | CAWTSGGSDYTF
few | TRBJ2-1 | NA | TRBV6-2/TRBV6-3 | TGTGCCAGCAGCCCGGGACTTCCCGGGGTCAATGAGCAGTTCTTC | CASSPGLPGVNEQFF
few | TRBJ2-3 | TRBD1 | TRBV5-6 | TGTGCCAGCAGCTCGGGAACAGGGGGCGCAACAGATACGCAGTATTTT | CASSSGTGGATDTQYF
NA | TRBJ1-2 | TRBD1 | TRBV6-5 | TGTGCCAGCAGATTGACGGGACAGAACTATGGCTACACCTTC | CASRLTGQNYGYTF
NA | TRBJ1-5 | TRBD1 | TRBV7-2 | TGTGCCAGCAGCTTAGGACAGGGGGTCGGGCAGCCCCAGCATTTT | CASSLGQGVGQPQHF
once | TRBJ2-3 | NA | TRBV6-2/TRBV6-3 | TGTGCCAGCAGTTACTCGGGTCAGGCAGATACGCAGTATTTT | CASSYSGQADTQYF